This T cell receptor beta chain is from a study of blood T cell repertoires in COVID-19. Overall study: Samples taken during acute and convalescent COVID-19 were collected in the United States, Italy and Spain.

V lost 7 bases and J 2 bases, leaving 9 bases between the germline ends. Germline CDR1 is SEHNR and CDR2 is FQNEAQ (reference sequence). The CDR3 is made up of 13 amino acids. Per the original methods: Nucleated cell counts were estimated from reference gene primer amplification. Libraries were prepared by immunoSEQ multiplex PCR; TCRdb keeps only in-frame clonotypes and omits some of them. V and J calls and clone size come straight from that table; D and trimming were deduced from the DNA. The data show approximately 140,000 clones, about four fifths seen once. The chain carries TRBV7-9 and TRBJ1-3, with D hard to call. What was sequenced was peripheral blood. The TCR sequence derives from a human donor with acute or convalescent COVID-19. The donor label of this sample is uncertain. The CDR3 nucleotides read TGTGCCAGCACCGGGGAGGCTGGAAACACCATATATTTT. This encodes CASTGEAGNTIYF.